This T cell receptor (beta chain) comes out of a study of T cell responses to AZD1222 COVID-19 vaccine. General study findings and limits: Nearly half of unique spike-specific TCRs reportedly avoided B.1.351 and B.1.1.7 mutated regions. Two doses of AZD1222 preceded a rise in Spike-specific TCR breadth and depth. Only five or six AZD1222 recipients tested seropositive at baseline.

V gave up 4 bases and J gave up 2 bases; unmatched junction bases: 2. Germline assignment: CDR1 SGHAT and CDR2 FQNNGV. The CDR3 loop spans 14 amino acids. As regards this clone: Its specificity is not known.

This table comes from immunoSEQ multiplex PCR, and its TCRdb copy is limited to in-frame clones, with some not included. The sample shows 45,000 to 55,000 clones, around 84% of them seen only once. The specimen comprised peripheral blood, sampled on day 0 of AZD1222 vaccination. This clonotype was sampled from an adult in good health. This chain links TRBV11-2 with TRBJ1-3, with TRBD1 identical over 7 bases. CDR3 in DNA: TGTGCCAGCAGCTCCGGGACAGCTGGAAACACCATATATTTT. This codes for CASSSGTAGNTIYF.